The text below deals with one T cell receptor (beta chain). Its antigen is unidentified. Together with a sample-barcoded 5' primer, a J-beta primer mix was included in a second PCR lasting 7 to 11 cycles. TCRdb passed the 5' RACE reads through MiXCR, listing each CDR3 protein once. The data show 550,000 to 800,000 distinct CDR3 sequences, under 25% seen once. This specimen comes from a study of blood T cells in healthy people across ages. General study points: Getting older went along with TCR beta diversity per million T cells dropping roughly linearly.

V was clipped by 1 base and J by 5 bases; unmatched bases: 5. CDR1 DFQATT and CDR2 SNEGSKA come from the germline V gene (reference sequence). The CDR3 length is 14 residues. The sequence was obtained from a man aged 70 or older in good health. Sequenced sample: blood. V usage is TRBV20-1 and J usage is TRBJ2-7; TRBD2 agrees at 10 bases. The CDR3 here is CSARGGLAADEQYF. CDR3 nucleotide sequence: TGCAGTGCTAGAGGTGGACTAGCGGCGGACGAGCAGTACTTC.